Listed below are T cell receptor beta chains from one sample, sequenced in a study of blood T cell repertoires in COVID-19. Using immunoSEQ multiplex PCR, the repertoire was profiled, and TCRdb retains in-frame clones only, with some absent. The table records 100,000 to 120,000 clones, approximately 83% of them present only once. Sequencing input: peripheral blood. These receptor sequences come from a man aged 45 to 65 with acute or convalescent COVID-19. Both conserved end residues are part of each CDR3. D genes are given only for firm matches. Rows may omit the clone size; those that give it use once, few, many or a size class.

j_gene: TRBJ2-7
d_gene: NA
abundance: NA
len: 15
v_gene: TRBV5-1
CDR3aa: CASSLSPGVTYEQYF
CDR3nt: TGCGCCAGCAGCTTGTCCCCCGGTGTAACCTACGAGCAGTACTTC

j_gene: TRBJ2-2
d_gene: TRBD1
abundance: NA
len: 16
v_gene: TRBV29-1
CDR3aa: CSVGRDRKTNTGELFF
CDR3nt: TGCAGCGTTGGTCGGGACAGAAAAACGAACACCGGGGAGCTGTTTTTT

j_gene: TRBJ2-3
d_gene: TRBD2
abundance: NA
len: 13
v_gene: TRBV10-1
CDR3aa: CASARASGGTQYF
CDR3nt: TGCGCCAGCGCCAGAGCTAGCGGGGGTACGCAGTATTTT

j_gene: TRBJ2-5
d_gene: TRBD2
abundance: once
len: 16
v_gene: TRBV11-3
CDR3aa: CASSLAGTSGQWDQYF
CDR3nt: TGTGCCAGCAGCTTAGCCGGGACTAGCGGACAGTGGGACCAGTACTTC

j_gene: TRBJ1-5
d_gene: NA
abundance: NA
len: 13
v_gene: TRBV3-1/TRBV3-2
CDR3aa: CASSQGRDQPQHF
CDR3nt: TGTGCCAGCAGCCAAGGGAGAGATCAGCCCCAGCATTTT

j_gene: TRBJ2-3
d_gene: TRBD2
abundance: NA
len: 15
v_gene: TRBV27
CDR3aa: CATLQLAGLTDTQYF
CDR3nt: TGTGCCACACTACAACTAGCGGGACTAACAGATACGCAGTATTTT

j_gene: TRBJ2-3
d_gene: TRBD1
abundance: once
len: 15
v_gene: TRBV5-1
CDR3aa: CASSLGQGAADTQYF
CDR3nt: TGCGCCAGCAGCCTTGGACAGGGGGCGGCAGATACGCAGTATTTT

j_gene: TRBJ2-7
d_gene: TRBD1
abundance: NA
len: 13
v_gene: TRBV28
CDR3aa: CASSLTGTYEQYF
CDR3nt: TGTGCCAGCAGTTTGACAGGGACCTACGAGCAGTACTTC

j_gene: TRBJ1-5
d_gene: NA
abundance: NA
len: 13
v_gene: TRBV5-6
CDR3aa: CASSQGLNQPQHF
CDR3nt: TGTGCCAGCAGCCAGGGTCTCAATCAGCCCCAGCATTTT

j_gene: TRBJ1-2
d_gene: NA
abundance: NA
len: 13
v_gene: TRBV6-1
CDR3aa: CASSEALQSGYTF
CDR3nt: TGTGCCAGCAGTGAAGCGTTACAGAGTGGCTACACCTTC

j_gene: TRBJ1-2
d_gene: TRBD1
abundance: NA
len: 14
v_gene: TRBV6-5
CDR3aa: CASSRDRVPYGYTF
CDR3nt: TGTGCCAGCTCCCGAGACAGGGTCCCCTATGGCTACACCTTC

j_gene: TRBJ1-4
d_gene: NA
abundance: NA
len: 15
v_gene: TRBV7-2
CDR3aa: CASSLAMGAGEKLFF
CDR3nt: TGTGCCAGCAGCTTAGCGATGGGGGCAGGTGAAAAACTGTTTTTT

j_gene: TRBJ1-4
d_gene: NA
abundance: NA
len: 11
v_gene: TRBV20-1
CDR3aa: CSASSPEKLFF
CDR3nt: TGCAGTGCTAGCTCCCCCGAAAAACTGTTTTTT

j_gene: TRBJ2-5
d_gene: NA
abundance: NA
len: 15
v_gene: TRBV5-4
CDR3aa: CASSLVVGAGETQYF
CDR3nt: TGTGCCAGCAGCTTGGTTGTGGGGGCTGGAGAGACCCAGTACTTC

j_gene: TRBJ2-2
d_gene: NA
abundance: NA
len: 14
v_gene: TRBV6-1
CDR3aa: CASSEALSTGELFF
CDR3nt: TGTGCCAGCAGTGAAGCCCTAAGTACCGGGGAGCTGTTTTTT

j_gene: TRBJ1-1
d_gene: NA
abundance: NA
len: 14
v_gene: TRBV5-1
CDR3aa: CASSLRVGGTEAFF
CDR3nt: TGCGCCAGCAGCTTGAGGGTGGGGGGCACTGAAGCTTTCTTT

j_gene: TRBJ1-5
d_gene: TRBD1
abundance: NA
len: 14
v_gene: TRBV27
CDR3aa: CASSFSQGEQPQHF
CDR3nt: TGTGCCAGCAGTTTCTCCCAGGGGGAACAGCCCCAGCATTTT

j_gene: TRBJ2-3
d_gene: NA
abundance: NA
len: 15
v_gene: TRBV7-6
CDR3aa: CASSLAADGRHTQYF
CDR3nt: TGTGCCAGCAGCTTAGCGGCAGATGGGCGACATACGCAGTATTTT

j_gene: TRBJ2-7
d_gene: NA
abundance: NA
len: 13
v_gene: TRBV5-8
CDR3aa: CASNRGPSYEQYF
CDR3nt: TGTGCCAGCAATCGGGGTCCGTCTTACGAGCAGTACTTC

j_gene: TRBJ2-7
d_gene: TRBD2
abundance: NA
len: 14
v_gene: TRBV5-6
CDR3aa: CASSLGEGSYEQYF
CDR3nt: TGTGCCAGCAGCTTGGGGGAGGGATCCTACGAGCAGTACTTC